These T cell receptor beta chains were read from a single sample in a study of cytomegalovirus exposure and HLA in healthy donors. Here immunoSEQ multiplex PCR was the method, and the copy in TCRdb shows in-frame clones only, minus some. The sample lists more than 30,000 clones, roughly 67% seen once, with roughly a tenth in the top ten. The sequenced sample consisted of PBMCs. These receptors all stem from a man aged 40-49 years in good health and CMV-seropositive. The CDR3 runs from the conserved cysteine through the conserved F or W. The D gene is left open where the match is weak. Clone size is given for some rows only: seen once, a few or many times, or a class if the clone is expanded.

J,size,D,V,DNA,CDR3
TRBJ2-1,-,-,TRBV21-1,TGTGCCAGCACCATGGGACTAGCGGTCTCCTACAATGAGCAGTTCTTC,CASTMGLAVSYNEQFF
TRBJ2-7,-,-,TRBV11-2,TGTGCCAGCAGCTCACGACTCTCCTACGAGCAGTACTTC,CASSSRLSYEQYF
TRBJ2-7,-,-,TRBV19,TGTGCCAGTAGTATAGCAGGGGCGTACGAGCAGTACTTC,CASSIAGAYEQYF
TRBJ2-7,once,-,TRBV4-1,TGCGCCAGTCCCGGCCAGCTTCCTAGCCACGAGCAGTACTTC,CASPGQLPSHEQYF
TRBJ1-1,few,-,TRBV6-5,TGTGCCAGCTCCTCTCCCGGGATCCTGAAGACTGAAGCTTTCTTT,CASSSPGILKTEAFF
TRBJ2-1,-,TRBD2,TRBV29-1,TGCAGCGTCCCCAAGACTAGCGGGGCAACCTACAATGAGCAGTTCTTC,CSVPKTSGATYNEQFF
TRBJ2-2,few,TRBD1,TRBV7-3,TGTGCCAGCAGCTTCGGACAGGGGACCGGGGAGCTGTTTTTT,CASSFGQGTGELFF
TRBJ1-5,-,-,TRBV5-8,TGTGCCAGCAGTCAGCAAGGGGGTAGAGGCAATCAGCCCCAGCATTTT,CASSQQGGRGNQPQHF
TRBJ1-2,-,TRBD1,TRBV5-1,TGCGCCAGCAGCTTGACAGGGGACAGGGGTGATGGCTACACCTTC,CASSLTGDRGDGYTF
TRBJ2-1,-,TRBD1,TRBV28,TGTGCCAGCAGTTCGCCCGGGACAGGTCATAGGGAGCAGTTCTTC,CASSSPGTGHREQFF